This T cell receptor beta chain was identified during a study of response to subunit inactivated influenza vaccine. Study-level findings and limits: It was the authors' suggestion that each seasonal influenza vaccination recruits few new T cells.

This clonotype was picked up a small number of times. Its antigen is unknown. Each CDR3 protein is one row after TCRdb ran MiXCR on the RT-PCR reads. The sample includes about 620,000 distinct CDR3 sequences, approximately 12% of them seen just once. The CDR3 spans 13 residues. The V and J ends lost 10 bases and 0 bases respectively, with 10 bases between them. Sequencing was performed on PBMCs from blood, taken on the day of vaccination. This TCR was sampled from a man in his fifties or sixties who received an inactivated influenza vaccine. The chain links TRBV12-3 or TRBV12-4 to TRBJ1-3; weak D call: TRBD1 (5 bases). The CDR3 loop is CATQGSSGNTIYF. In DNA form, the CDR3 reads TGTGCCACCCAGGGTTCCTCTGGAAACACCATATATTTT.